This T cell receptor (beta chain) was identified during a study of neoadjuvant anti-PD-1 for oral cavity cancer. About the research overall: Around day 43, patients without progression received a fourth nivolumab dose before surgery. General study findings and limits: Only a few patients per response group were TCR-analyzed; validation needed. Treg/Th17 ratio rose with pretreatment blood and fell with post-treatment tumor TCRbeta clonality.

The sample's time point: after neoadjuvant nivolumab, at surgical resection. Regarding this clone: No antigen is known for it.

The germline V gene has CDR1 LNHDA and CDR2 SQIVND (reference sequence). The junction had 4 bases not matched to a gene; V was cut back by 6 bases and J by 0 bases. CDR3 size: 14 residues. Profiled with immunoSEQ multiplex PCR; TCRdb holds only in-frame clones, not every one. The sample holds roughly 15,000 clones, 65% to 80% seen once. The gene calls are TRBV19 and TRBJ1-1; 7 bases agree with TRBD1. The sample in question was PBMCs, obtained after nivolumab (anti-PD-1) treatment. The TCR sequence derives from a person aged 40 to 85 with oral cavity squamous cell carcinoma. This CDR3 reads CASSPGQLNTEAFF. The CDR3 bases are TGTGCCAGTAGCCCGGGACAGCTGAACACTGAAGCTTTCTTT.